This TCR beta chain is from a study of cytomegalovirus exposure and HLA in healthy donors. The primer mix had 60 Vbeta and 13 Jbeta primers. Libraries were prepared by immunoSEQ multiplex PCR; TCRdb keeps only in-frame clonotypes and omits some of them. The sample lists fewer than 200,000 clones; roughly 65% were seen once. This CDR3 is built from 11 residues. Germline V lookup: CDR1 GTSNPN, CDR2 SVGIG (reference sequence). V lost 2 bases to trimming and J lost 5 bases, with 6 bases between them. With regard to this clone: Its antigen is not identified.

Whole-study results and caveats: A classifier reportedly called cytomegalovirus status with high sensitivity and specificity.

The chain links TRBV30 to TRBJ1-1; D gene uncertain. The sequence was obtained from a woman aged 18-29 years in good health and CMV-seropositive. Sample: PBMCs. CDR3 sequence: CAWSYMTEAFF. CDR3 sequence (DNA): TGTGCCTGGAGTTACATGACTGAAGCTTTCTTT. The entire variable domain, with the rest obtained from reference TRBV30 and TRBJ1-1, is as follows: SQTIHQWPATLVQPVGSPLSLECTVEGTSNPNLYWYRQAAGRGLQLLFYSVGIGQISSEVPQNLSASRPQDRQFILSSKKLLLSDSGFYLCAWSYMTEAFFGQGTRLTVV.